Following are 18 T cell receptor beta chains from one sample sequenced in a study of cytomegalovirus exposure and HLA in healthy donors (dated by TCRdb to about 2017). The method behind the library was the immunoSEQ multiplex PCR assay. Sourced from immuneACCESS, this table was stored by TCRdb with only in-frame sequences that have V and J called. A share of the clones is absent; for the studies checked, an unresolved V gene accounts for under half, and the remainder has no known explanation. The sample table shows 55,000 to 70,000 clones, and about 91% are seen once. 2.2% of the sample is held by the ten biggest clonotypes. Sequences were obtained from PBMCs. The receptors here all came from a woman aged 30 to 39 in good health and CMV-seronegative.

This rearrangement joins TRBV30 to TRBJ2-7; 9 nucleotides align to TRBD2. The CDR3 extends over 15 amino acids. Germline CDR1 is GTSNPN and CDR2 is SVGIG (reference sequence). Unmatched junction bases numbered 10, after V lost 3 bases and J lost 4 bases. The CDR3 nucleotides are TGTGCCTGGAGCCGGGGGGGGACTAGCAGGTACGAGCAGTACTTC. It encodes CAWSRGGTSRYEQYF.

The CDR3 sequence: CASSDGQRNEQYF. The DNA of the CDR3 is TGTGCCAGCAGTGACGGACAGCGAAACGAGCAGTACTTC. The chain recombines TRBV28 with TRBJ2-7; perhaps TRBD1 as D (6 bases). The germline gives CDR1 MDHEN, CDR2 SYDVKM. Trimming shortened V by 5 bases and J by 5 bases, and 13 bases separated the two germline ends. The CDR3 sequence is 13 residues long. Complete variable domain (other parts from reference TRBV28 and TRBJ2-7): DVKVTQSSRYLVKRTGEKVFLECVQDMDHENMFWYRQDPGLGLRLIYFSYDVKMKEKGDIPEGYSVSREKKERFSLILESASTNQTSMYLCASSDGQRNEQYFGPGTRLTVT.

V gene TRBV7-9 combines with J gene TRBJ1-2; the D is unclear. The CDR3 consists of 13 residues. The V end lost 2 bases, the J end lost 4 bases, and 8 bases lay between the germline ends. Germline V CDR1 and CDR2: SEHNR, FQNEAQ (reference sequence). CDR3 nucleotides: TGTGCCAGCAGCTTACAGAACCCCTATGGCTACACCTTC. Translated: CASSLQNPYGYTF.

The chain combines TRBV6-4 with TRBJ2-3; 7 nucleotides align to TRBD2. The J segment lost 1 base and the V segment lost 8 bases, leaving 9 bases of the junction unmatched. Germline-derived CDR1 and CDR2 are MRHNA and SNTAGT. The CDR3 loop spans 15 amino acids. In DNA, the CDR3 is TGTGCCAGCGCGTCCCAGCGGGACGGCACAGATACGCAGTATTTT. Its protein product is CASASQRDGTDTQYF.

This chain connects TRBV28 to TRBJ1-2; D unclear. The V gene lost 7 bases and the J gene lost 3 bases, with 9 bases spanning the gap. There are 12 residues in the CDR3. CDR1 and CDR2 from the germline V gene are MDHEN and SYDVKM. This CDR3 reads CASNGQHYGYTF. The CDR3 DNA reads as TGTGCCAGCAATGGGCAGCACTATGGCTACACCTTC.

The table lists this clone with a few counts. J is TRBJ1-2 and V is TRBV4-1, with a possible D match to TRBD1 (5 bases). Looked up from germline, CDR1 is MGHRA and CDR2 is YSYEKL. The V end lost 3 bases, the J end lost 7 bases, and 15 bases lay between the germline ends. This CDR3 region has 14 residues. The CDR3 DNA sequence: TGCGCCAGCAGCCAGGCCGGGACTCCTTTTGGCTACACCTTC. Translating it yields CASSQAGTPFGYTF.

The chain employs TRBV7-2 and TRBJ2-7, with no clear D. V lost 0 bases, J lost 3 bases, and 3 bases lay in between. The CDR3 is 12 amino acids. CDR1 and CDR2 from the germline V gene are SGHTA and FQGNSA. CDR3 in amino acids: CASSLALYEQYF. CDR3 nucleotides: TGTGCCAGCAGCTTAGCTCTCTACGAGCAGTACTTC.

The chain uses TRBV6-6 and TRBJ2-7; tentatively, D is TRBD2 (5 bases). Germline V CDR1 and CDR2: MNHNY, SVGAGI (reference sequence). With 6 bases removed from V and 3 bases from J, the gap between germline ends came to 12 bases. The CDR3 is 13 amino acids. CDR3: CASRDGMGYEQYF. The DNA for the CDR3 is TGTGCCAGCAGGGACGGGATGGGCTACGAGCAGTACTTC.

This chain connects TRBV2 to TRBJ2-1; 9 bases are a match to TRBD2. This CDR3 has 15 residues. After removal of 7 bases from V and 4 bases from J, the junction contained 8 bases not matched to a gene. Looked up from germline, CDR1 is SNHLY and CDR2 is FYNNEI. The CDR3 reads CASIRWAGGYNEQFF. CDR3 in DNA: TGTGCCAGCATCAGATGGGCGGGAGGGTACAATGAGCAGTTCTTC. Based on the CDR3 plus reference TRBV2 and TRBJ2-1, the full variable domain is EPEVTQTPSHQVTQMGQEVILRCVPISNHLYFYWYRQILGQKVEFLVSFYNNEISEKSEIFDDQFSVERPDGSNFTLKIRSTKLEDSAMYFCASIRWAGGYNEQFFGPGTRLTVL.

The V call is TRBV10-1, the J call TRBJ1-1; D call uncertain. The CDR3 is 12 residues long. Germline V gene sequence: CDR1 WNHNN, CDR2 SYGVQD (reference sequence). V lost 8 bases to trimming and J lost 1 base, with 8 bases between them. CDR3 sequence: CASSGPNTEAFF. The CDR3 DNA reads as TGCGCCAGCTCGGGTCCGAACACTGAAGCTTTCTTT.

The chain is built from TRBV5-4 and TRBJ2-1; 8 bases fit TRBD2. Germline V gene data show CDR1 as SGHNT and CDR2 as YYREEE (reference sequence). Losses at the gene ends were 0 bases for V and 10 bases for J; bases not matched to a gene: 6. The CDR3 loop spans 14 amino acids. The CDR3 loop is CASSLGGTRSEQFF. The DNA for the CDR3 is TGTGCCAGCAGCTTGGGGGGGACTAGATCCGAGCAGTTCTTC.

The chain employs TRBV7-2 and TRBJ1-1; tentative D call: TRBD1 (5 bases). Germline CDR1 is SGHTA and CDR2 is FQGNSA. V was shortened by 1 base and J by 2 bases, with 8 bases between the two germline ends. The CDR3 totals 14 residues. The CDR3 DNA reads TGTGCCAGCAGCTTAGGGGGGGGAAACACTGAAGCTTTCTTT. It encodes CASSLGGGNTEAFF.

This clone was detected only a few times. This sequence joins TRBV5-1 and TRBJ2-7, with 11 bases lining up with TRBD1. Germline V gene data show CDR1 as SGHRS and CDR2 as YFSETQ. The junction had 3 bases not matched to a gene; V was cut back by 2 bases and J by 2 bases. This CDR3 comprises 15 residues. The CDR3 protein is CASSFGQGATYEQYF. The DNA of the CDR3 is TGCGCCAGCAGCTTTGGACAGGGGGCCACCTACGAGCAGTACTTC.

V gene TRBV30 combines with J gene TRBJ1-1, with 10 bases fitting TRBD1. Germline trimming cut 3 bases from V and 6 bases from J; bases unmatched to any gene: 7. Germline V gene data show CDR1 as GTSNPN and CDR2 as SVGIG (reference sequence). This CDR3 comprises 14 residues. The CDR3 nucleotides are TGTGCCTGGAGCAAGGGACAGGGGACCGCTGAAGCTTTCTTT. This gives the protein CAWSKGQGTAEAFF.

The rearrangement uses TRBV5-6 and TRBJ2-2; D remains ambiguous. Germline loops: CDR1 SGHDT, CDR2 YYEEEE. This CDR3 is built from 12 residues. V lost 0 bases, J lost 7 bases, and 4 bases lay in between. The CDR3 nucleotides are TGTGCCAGCAGCTTGGCCCTCGGGGAGCTGTTTTTT. It codes for CASSLALGELFF.

This sequence joins TRBV6-5 and TRBJ2-7; D is possibly TRBD1 (6 bases). The germline CDR1 and CDR2 sequences are MNHEY and SVGAGI. This CDR3 has 13 residues. The V and J ends lost 5 bases and 2 bases respectively, with 10 bases between them. CDR3 DNA: TGTGCCAGCAGTAAGGGACATACCTACGAGCAGTACTTC. It translates to CASSKGHTYEQYF.

This chain uses TRBV27 with TRBJ1-1; D gene ambiguous. The CDR3 extends over 14 amino acids. The V end lost 4 bases, the J end lost 3 bases, and 12 bases lay between the germline ends. Per the germline V gene, CDR1 is MNHEY and CDR2 is SMNVEV (reference sequence). The CDR3 DNA is TGTGCCAGCAGTTCGAAAGAGCTTTACACTGAAGCTTTCTTT. Its protein product is CASSSKELYTEAFF.

V gene TRBV30 combines with J gene TRBJ1-1; the D gene is possibly TRBD1 (6 bases). CDR3 length equals 14 residues. Germline V gene sequence: CDR1 GTSNPN, CDR2 SVGIG (reference sequence). Trimming stripped 5 bases from V and 2 bases from J, with 15 bases between. The CDR3 DNA sequence: TGTGCCTGGGGAGGTGGGACACTAAACACTGAAGCTTTCTTT. This gives the protein CAWGGGTLNTEAFF. Full variable domain (outside the CDR3, taken from reference TRBV30 and TRBJ1-1): SQTIHQWPATLVQPVGSPLSLECTVEGTSNPNLYWYRQAAGRGLQLLFYSVGIGQISSEVPQNLSASRPQDRQFILSSKKLLLSDSGFYLCAWGGGTLNTEAFFGQGTRLTVV.